Presented here are 2 T cell receptor beta chains from one specimen sequenced in a study of TET2 disruption in CD19-targeted CAR T cells. What these receptors recognize is not known. Sequencing was performed with immunoSEQ multiplex PCR; in TCRdb, only in-frame clones are kept and a portion is missing. Recorded here are about 30,000 clones; the top ten clones represent approximately 1.8%. The sample's treatment: autologous CTL019 cells: CD19 CAR with 4-1BB and CD3 zeta domains. Sequencing used CD8- CAR+ T cells sorted from cultured blood T cells, obtained for CD19 CAR T cell therapy. Stated subset: CD8-negative CAR-positive T cells from the infusion product. The receptors originated from a man aged 70 or older with chronic lymphocytic leukemia.

With regard to this clone: The CDR3 goes on 3 residues after the read ends, and that part is filled in from the germline J gene. V is TRBV18 and J is TRBJ1-5; 10 bases are shared with TRBD1. The V gene's germline CDR1 is KGHSH and CDR2 LQKENI. The CDR3 length is 14 residues. The trim removed 3 bases at V and 7 bases at J, leaving 3 bases unmatched. CDR3: CASSPGTGEQPQHF. The CDR3 bases that were read are TGTGCCAGCTCACCCGGGACAGGGGAACAGCCC.

Concerning this clone: The read terminates 3 residues ahead of where the CDR3 ends, so the germline J gene completes it. This chain links TRBV7-6 with TRBJ1-6; possible D gene TRBD1, 6 bases. Germline-derived CDR1 and CDR2 are SGHVS and FNYEAQ. The V end lost 1 base, the J end lost 4 bases, and 17 bases lay between the germline ends. The CDR3 has 18 amino acids. The CDR3: CASSLEPGHSTYNSPLHF. Partial CDR3 DNA: TGTGCCAGCAGCTTAGAACCGGGACACTCGACTTATAATTCACCC.